This record looks at one TCR beta chain sequence and its context. This specimen comes from a study of blood T cells in healthy people across ages. The use of a sample-barcoded 5' primer and a J-beta primer mix characterized a second PCR of roughly 7 to 12 cycles. MiXCR, applied by TCRdb to the 5' RACE reads, yields one record per CDR3 protein. Of some 1.4 million distinct CDR3 sequences listed, about 43% are singletons. CDR3 length: 15 amino acids. With 5 bases removed from V and 6 bases from J, the gap between germline ends came to 22 bases. Germline V lookup: CDR1 DFQATT, CDR2 SNEGSKA (reference sequence).

Sample: blood. The receptor was isolated from a woman younger than 35 in good health. The J gene is TRBJ2-5, the V gene TRBV20-1; perhaps D is TRBD1 or TRBD2 (6 bases each). CDR3 DNA: TGCAGTGCTCTAGGAGGGGGAGCAGCGATTCAGACCCAGTACTTC. This encodes CSALGGGAAIQTQYF.